Included here is one TCR beta chain sequence, with context. Antigen specificity is unknown. Donors had nominal health at sampling but likely had unrecorded immune exposures. This PCR relied on a set of 60 Vbeta primers and 13 Jbeta primers. The protocol was immunoSEQ multiplex PCR, while the TCRdb copy is restricted to in-frame clones and leaves out a portion. The sample has under 150,000 clones, 75% to 80% seen once. The entry originates in a study of cytomegalovirus exposure and HLA in healthy donors. General study points: A highly shared variant cluster was judged a likely technical artifact. In a later analysis, V- and J-gene trimming of beta chains associated with a DCLRE1C missense variant, replicated independently.

The sequence was collected from a male donor in good health and CMV-seronegative. Input material: PBMCs.

In nucleotides, the CDR3 is TGTGCCAGCAGCCCCGGGGAGACCCAGTACTTC. Translation: CASSPGETQYF. The gene calls are TRBV7-9 and TRBJ2-5; D gene uncertain. Germline V gene sequence: CDR1 SEHNR, CDR2 FQNEAQ (reference sequence). The ends were cut back, 5 bases at V and 5 bases at J, with 6 bases in the middle. CDR3 size: 11 residues. Together with reference TRBV7-9 and TRBJ2-5, the CDR3 gives the full variable domain: DTGVSQNPRHKITKRGQNVTFRCDPISEHNRLYWYRQTLGQGPEFLTYFQNEAQLEKSRLLSDRFSAERPKGSFSTLEIQRTEQGDSAMYLCASSPGETQYFGPGTRLLVL.